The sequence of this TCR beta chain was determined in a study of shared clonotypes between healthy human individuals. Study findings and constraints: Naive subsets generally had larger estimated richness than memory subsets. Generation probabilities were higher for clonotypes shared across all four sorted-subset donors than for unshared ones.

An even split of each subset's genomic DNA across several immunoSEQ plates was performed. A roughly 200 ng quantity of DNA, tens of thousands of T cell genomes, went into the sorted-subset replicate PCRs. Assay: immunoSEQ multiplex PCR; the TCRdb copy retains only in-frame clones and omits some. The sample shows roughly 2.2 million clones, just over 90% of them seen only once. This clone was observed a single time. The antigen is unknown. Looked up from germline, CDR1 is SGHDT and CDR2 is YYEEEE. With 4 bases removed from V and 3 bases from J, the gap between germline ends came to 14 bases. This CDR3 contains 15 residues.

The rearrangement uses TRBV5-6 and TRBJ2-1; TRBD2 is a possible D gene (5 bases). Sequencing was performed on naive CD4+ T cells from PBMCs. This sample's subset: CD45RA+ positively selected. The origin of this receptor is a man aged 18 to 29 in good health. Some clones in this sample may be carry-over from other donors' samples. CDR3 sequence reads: CASSPTGNLYNEQFF. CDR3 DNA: TGTGCCAGCAGCCCGACCGGGAACCTCTACAATGAGCAGTTCTTC.